This paragraph covers one TCR beta chain sequence. Only in-frame clones appear in the TCRdb table, and some are missing; sequencing was by immunoSEQ multiplex PCR. The sample yields 390,000 or so clones, 86% seen once. This sample was included in a study of blood T cell repertoires in COVID-19. This CDR3 has 15 residues. Germline values: CDR1 GTSNPN, CDR2 SVGIG (reference sequence). The V gene end was trimmed by 0 bases and the J gene end by 6 bases; junction bases not matched to a gene: 8. The rearrangement links TRBV30 to TRBJ2-3, with TRBD2 matching 8 bases. Material: peripheral blood. This clonotype was sampled from a woman aged 25 to 39 with active or convalescent COVID-19. Here the CDR3 reads CAWSVGLALEDTQYF. The CDR3 DNA sequence: TGTGCCTGGAGTGTTGGACTAGCTTTGGAGGATACGCAGTATTTT.